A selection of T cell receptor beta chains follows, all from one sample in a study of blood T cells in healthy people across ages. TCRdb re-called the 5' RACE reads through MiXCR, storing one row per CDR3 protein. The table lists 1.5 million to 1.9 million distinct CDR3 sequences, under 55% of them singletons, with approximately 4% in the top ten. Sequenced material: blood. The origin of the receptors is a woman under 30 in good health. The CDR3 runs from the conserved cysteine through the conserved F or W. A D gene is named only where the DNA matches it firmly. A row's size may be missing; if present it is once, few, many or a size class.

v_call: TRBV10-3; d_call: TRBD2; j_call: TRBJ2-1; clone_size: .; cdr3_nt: TGTGCCATCAGCAAGAGGACTAGCGGGAGCCAACACAATGAGCAGTTCTTC; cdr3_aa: CAISKRTSGSQHNEQFF
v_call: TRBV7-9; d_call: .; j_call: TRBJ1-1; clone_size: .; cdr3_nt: TGTGCCAGCAGCTTAGTTGGTCGGGGGCAAAACACTGAAGCTTTCTTT; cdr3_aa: CASSLVGRGQNTEAFF
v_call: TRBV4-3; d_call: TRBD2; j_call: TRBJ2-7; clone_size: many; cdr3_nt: TGCGCCAGCAGCCAAGATGCTAGCGGGGCTTACGAGCAGTACTTC; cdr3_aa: CASSQDASGAYEQYF
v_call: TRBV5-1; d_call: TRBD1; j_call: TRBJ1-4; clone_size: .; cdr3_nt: TGCGCCAGCAGCTTGATCCAGGGGGTTGGGGAAAAACTGTTTTTT; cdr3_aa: CASSLIQGVGEKLFF
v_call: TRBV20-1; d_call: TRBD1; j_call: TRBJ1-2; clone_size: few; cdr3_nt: TGCAGTGCACGCCCCCGACAGGGGAAGGGCTATGGCTACACCTTC; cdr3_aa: CSARPRQGKGYGYTF
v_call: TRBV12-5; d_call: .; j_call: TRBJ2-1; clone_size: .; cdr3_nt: TGTGCTAGTGGTTTATGGGGCTTGGAGACCCAGTTCTTC; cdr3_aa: CASGLWGLETQFF
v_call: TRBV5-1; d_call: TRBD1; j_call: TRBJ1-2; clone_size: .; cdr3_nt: TGCGCCAGCAGCTGGGGAGACAGGGCCATCCGAGGCTACACCTTC; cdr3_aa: CASSWGDRAIRGYTF
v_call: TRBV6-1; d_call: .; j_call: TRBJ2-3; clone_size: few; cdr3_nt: TGTGCCAGCAGTCTAGGACACCCAGATACGCAGTATTTT; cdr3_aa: CASSLGHPDTQYF
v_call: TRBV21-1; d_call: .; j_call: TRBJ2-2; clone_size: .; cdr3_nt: TGTGCCAGCAGCAAAACAGGAGCTTTGGGGCAGAACACCGGGGAGCTGTTTTTT; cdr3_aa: CASSKTGALGQNTGELFF
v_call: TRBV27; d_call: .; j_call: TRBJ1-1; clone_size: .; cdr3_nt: TGTGCCAGCGTTTCGTGGAACACTGAAGCTTTCTTT; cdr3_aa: CASVSWNTEAFF
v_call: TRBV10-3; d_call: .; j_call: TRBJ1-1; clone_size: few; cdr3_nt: TGTGCCATCAAGAGGGCTGGCACTGAAGCTTTCTTT; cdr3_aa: CAIKRAGTEAFF
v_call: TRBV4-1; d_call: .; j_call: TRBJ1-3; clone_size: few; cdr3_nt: TGCGCCAGCAGCCAAGTTCTGAGCTCTGGAAACACCATATATTTT; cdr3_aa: CASSQVLSSGNTIYF
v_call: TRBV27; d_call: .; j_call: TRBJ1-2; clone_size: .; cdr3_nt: TGTGCCAGCAGTTACAAGGGCGCGGGTGGCTACACCTTC; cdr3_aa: CASSYKGAGGYTF
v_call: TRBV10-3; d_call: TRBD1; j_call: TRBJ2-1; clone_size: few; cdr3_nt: TGTGCCATCAGTGAGTCGATAATAGGGGAGACAGGGGTCAACAATGAGCAGTTCTTC; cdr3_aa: CAISESIIGETGVNNEQFF
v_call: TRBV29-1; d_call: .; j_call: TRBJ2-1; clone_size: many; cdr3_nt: TGCAGCGTTGCGGCAGGGATCAATGAGCAGTTCTTC; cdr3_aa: CSVAAGINEQFF
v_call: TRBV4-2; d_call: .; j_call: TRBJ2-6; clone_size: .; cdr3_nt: TGTGCCAGCAGCCAAGATTCGGGCGGGGCCAACGTCCTGACTTTC; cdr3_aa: CASSQDSGGANVLTF
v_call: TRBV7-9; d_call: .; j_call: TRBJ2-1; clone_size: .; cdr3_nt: TGTGCCAGCAGTTTCGAGAGGGGACGGAATGAGCAGTTCTTC; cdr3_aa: CASSFERGRNEQFF
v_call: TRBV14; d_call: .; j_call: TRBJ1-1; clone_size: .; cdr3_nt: TGTGCCAGCAGCCAACTTGGGGGGACGTTGTGGACTGAAGCTTTCTTT; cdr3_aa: CASSQLGGTLWTEAFF
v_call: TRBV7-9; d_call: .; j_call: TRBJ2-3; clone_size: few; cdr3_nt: TGTGCCAGCAGCTCGGGGAAGGGGGGAGGAGATACGCAGTATTTT; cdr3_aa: CASSSGKGGGDTQYF
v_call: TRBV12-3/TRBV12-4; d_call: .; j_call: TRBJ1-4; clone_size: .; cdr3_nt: TGTGCCAGCAACCACCTGGGGAGGGAGGATGAAAAACTGTTTTTT; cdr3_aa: CASNHLGREDEKLFF
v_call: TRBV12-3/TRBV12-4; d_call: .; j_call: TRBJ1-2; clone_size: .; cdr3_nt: TGTGCCAGCAGTTTAGTTGGGAGGAAGGGCTATGGCTACACCTTC; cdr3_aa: CASSLVGRKGYGYTF
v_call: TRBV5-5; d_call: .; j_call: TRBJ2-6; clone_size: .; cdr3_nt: TGTGCCAGCAGCTCTCGGGTTGCTGGGGCCAACGTCCTGACTTTC; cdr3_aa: CASSSRVAGANVLTF
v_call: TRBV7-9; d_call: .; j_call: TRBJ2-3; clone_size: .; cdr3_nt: TGTGCCAGCAGTGCCTCGGGAGTAGATACGCAGTATTTT; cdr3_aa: CASSASGVDTQYF
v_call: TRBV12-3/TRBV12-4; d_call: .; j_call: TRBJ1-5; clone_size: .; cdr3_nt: TGTGCCAGCAGTTGCGGGGATTCACAGCCCCAGCATTTT; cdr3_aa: CASSCGDSQPQHF
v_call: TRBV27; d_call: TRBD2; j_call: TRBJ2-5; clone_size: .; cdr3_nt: TGTGCCAGCAGCCCTAGCGGGAGGTTCCAAGAGACCCAGTACTTC; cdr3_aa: CASSPSGRFQETQYF
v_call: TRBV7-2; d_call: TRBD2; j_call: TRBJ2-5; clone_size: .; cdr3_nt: TGTGCCAGCAGCTTAGAGTTGAGCGGGAATGAGCAGTACTTC; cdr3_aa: CASSLELSGNEQYF
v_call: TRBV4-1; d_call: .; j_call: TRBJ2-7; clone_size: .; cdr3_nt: TGCGCCAGCAGCCAAGGGGATCCAGGGTTCGAGCAGTACTTC; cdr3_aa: CASSQGDPGFEQYF
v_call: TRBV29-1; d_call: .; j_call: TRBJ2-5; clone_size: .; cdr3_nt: TGCAGCGTTGAAGATCAAGAGACCCAGGACTTC; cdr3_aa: CSVEDQETQDF
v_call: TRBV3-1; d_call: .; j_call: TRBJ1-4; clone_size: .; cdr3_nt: TGTGCCAGCAGCCAACCCATAGGACGGACAACTAATGAAAAACTGTTTTTT; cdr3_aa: CASSQPIGRTTNEKLFF
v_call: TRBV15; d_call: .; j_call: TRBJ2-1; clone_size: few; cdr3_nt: TGTGCCACCAGCAGAGAGGCAGGGGACTCCTACAATGAGCAGTTCTTC; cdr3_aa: CATSREAGDSYNEQFF
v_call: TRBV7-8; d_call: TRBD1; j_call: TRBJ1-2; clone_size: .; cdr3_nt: TGTGCCAGCAGCTTAGGCGACAGGGGGTCCGGTGGCTACACCTTC; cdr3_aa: CASSLGDRGSGGYTF
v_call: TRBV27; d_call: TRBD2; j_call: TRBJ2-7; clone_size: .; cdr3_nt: TGTGCCAGCAGTTTATCGAGCCTAGCGGGCTCCTACGAGCAGTACTTC; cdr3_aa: CASSLSSLAGSYEQYF
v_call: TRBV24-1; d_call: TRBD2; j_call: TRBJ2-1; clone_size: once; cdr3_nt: TGTGCCACCAGTGACTCGGGACTAGCGGACAATGAGCAGTTCTTC; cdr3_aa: CATSDSGLADNEQFF
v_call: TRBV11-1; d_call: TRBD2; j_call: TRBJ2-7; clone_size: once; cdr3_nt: TGTGCCAGCAGAAACCCAGGTGGAGCGGGATCCTCCTACAATGAGCAGTACTTC; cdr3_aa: CASRNPGGAGSSYNEQYF
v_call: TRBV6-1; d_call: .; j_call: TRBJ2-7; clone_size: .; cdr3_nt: TGTGCCAGCACGATCCCAGAAACCTACGAGCAGTACTTC; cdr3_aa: CASTIPETYEQYF
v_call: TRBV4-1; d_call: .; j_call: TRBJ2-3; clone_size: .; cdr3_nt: TGCGCCAGCGGTCTCAACCAGTTAGCAGTTACTAGCACAGATACGCAGTATTTT; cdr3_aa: CASGLNQLAVTSTDTQYF
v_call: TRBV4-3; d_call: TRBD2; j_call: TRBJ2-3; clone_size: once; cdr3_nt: TGCGCCAGCAGCCTCCAAACGGGCGGGAGCGGAGATACGCAGTATTTT; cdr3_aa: CASSLQTGGSGDTQYF
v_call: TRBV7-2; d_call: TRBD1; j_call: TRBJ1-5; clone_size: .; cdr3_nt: TGTGCCAGCAGCCAGTCCGGGACAGGGTATCAGCCCCAGCATTTT; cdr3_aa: CASSQSGTGYQPQHF
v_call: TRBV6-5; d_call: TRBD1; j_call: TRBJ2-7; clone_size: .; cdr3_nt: TGTGCCAGCAGTTACTCGAACAGGGGGCTTGTCGAGCAGTACTTC; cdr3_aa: CASSYSNRGLVEQYF
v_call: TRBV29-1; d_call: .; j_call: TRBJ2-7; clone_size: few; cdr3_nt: TGCAGCGTTGACAACCCTACGATGAGCTCCTACAATGAGCAGTACTTC; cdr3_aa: CSVDNPTMSSYNEQYF
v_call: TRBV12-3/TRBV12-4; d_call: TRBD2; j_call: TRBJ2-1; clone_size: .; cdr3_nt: TGTACCAGCAGTTGGACTAGCGGTCTAGGTGAGCAGTTCTTC; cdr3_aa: CTSSWTSGLGEQFF
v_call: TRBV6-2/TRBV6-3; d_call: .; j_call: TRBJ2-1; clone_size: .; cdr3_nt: TGTGCCAGCAGGTACTCGAATGGCCCTCGCGAGCAGTTCTTC; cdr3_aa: CASRYSNGPREQFF
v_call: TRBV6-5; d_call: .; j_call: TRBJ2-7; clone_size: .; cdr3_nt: TGTGCCAGCAGTTACTCGAATGGGGGGCTTGGCGAGCAGTACTTC; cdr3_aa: CASSYSNGGLGEQYF
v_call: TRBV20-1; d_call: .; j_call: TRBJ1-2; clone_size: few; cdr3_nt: TGCAGTGCTCCTATGGACTATGGCTACACCTTC; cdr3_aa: CSAPMDYGYTF